Below, 29 T cell receptor beta chains from the same sample are listed, as sequenced in a study of cytotoxic CD8 clonotypes in ibrutinib-treated CLL (dated by TCRdb to about 2021). Interpreted using the paper, the time point label stands for: about a year on ibrutinib. Library prep was done by the immunoSEQ multiplex PCR assay. As stored in TCRdb, this immuneACCESS dataset retains in-frame rearrangements with V and J assigned. A fraction of the clones does not appear; measured against another copy, unresolved V genes explain less than half of the discrepancy, and the remainder lacks a known reason. The table for this sample lists about 130,000 clones; about 79% of them were counted only once. The biggest ten clones account for more than 10% of the sample. Sequencing was performed on PBMCs, taken after 12 months of ibrutinib treatment. These receptors all stem from a human donor with chronic lymphocytic leukemia.

The chain is built from TRBV11-2 and TRBJ2-7; 12 positions agree with TRBD2. The V gene end was trimmed by 6 bases and the J gene end by 3 bases; junction bases not matched to a gene: 6. Germline V gives CDR1 SGHAT, CDR2 FQNNGV. This CDR3 contains 15 residues. The CDR3 nucleotides are TGTGCCAGCAGACCCCTAGCGGGAGGGTTCTACGAGCAGTACTTC. Translating it yields CASRPLAGGFYEQYF.

This chain joins TRBV4-1 and TRBJ2-1; 7 bases line up with TRBD2. The CDR3 sequence is 16 residues long. The V and J ends lost 4 bases and 2 bases, in that order; junction bases with no gene match: 8. Germline V gene sequence: CDR1 MGHRA, CDR2 YSYEKL. CDR3 residues: CASSPSTSETYNEQFF. CDR3 nucleotides: TGCGCCAGCAGCCCCTCTACTAGCGAGACCTACAATGAGCAGTTCTTC.

The chain is built from TRBV15 and TRBJ2-2; the match to TRBD1 covers 10 bases. In germline, CDR1 is LNHNV, CDR2 YYDKDF (reference sequence). The CDR3 runs 15 residues. Trimming removed 3 bases from V and 5 bases from J; junction bases left unmatched: 3. CDR3 bases: TGTGCCACCAGCAGGGGACAGGGGAGGACCGGGGAGCTGTTTTTT. Protein product: CATSRGQGRTGELFF.

This clone was picked up one time. The chain links TRBV7-2 to TRBJ2-5; the D is unclear. CDR1 is SGHTA and CDR2 is FQGNSA in the germline V gene. V lost 0 bases to trimming and J lost 2 bases, with 13 bases between them. This CDR3 has 16 amino acids. CDR3 region: CASSLAHNSRQETQYF. The DNA of the CDR3 is TGTGCCAGCAGCTTAGCTCACAATTCAAGGCAAGAGACCCAGTACTTC.

The gene calls are TRBV25-1 and TRBJ2-7, with D possibly matching TRBD1 (5 bases). This CDR3 region has 16 residues. CDR1 is MGHDK, CDR2 SYGVNS, per germline. The V end was cut by 5 bases, the J end by 0 bases, with 17 bases between. The CDR3 DNA sequence: TGTGCCAGCAGTTTGCGAGGCAAAACAGGCTCCTACGAGCAGTACTTC. Residues: CASSLRGKTGSYEQYF.

This clone was detected only once. The chain couples TRBV5-6 to TRBJ1-1, with D hard to call. The V and J ends lost 2 bases and 1 base respectively, with 9 bases between them. Germline V gives CDR1 SGHDT, CDR2 YYEEEE. The length of the CDR3 is 14 residues. The CDR3 DNA sequence: TGTGCCAGCAGCTTCGGGAGGAGGAACACTGAAGCTTTCTTT. It is translated as CASSFGRRNTEAFF.

This rearrangement joins TRBV5-8 to TRBJ2-2, with 8 bases aligning to TRBD2. Germline values: CDR1 SGHTS, CDR2 YDEGEE. There are 17 residues in the CDR3. J lost 1 base, V lost 1 base, and 6 bases had no gene match. As DNA, the CDR3 is TGTGCCAGCAGCTTGCTCCGACTAGCGTTGAACACCGGGGAGCTGTTTTTT. Its translation is CASSLLRLALNTGELFF.

The V and J genes are TRBV6-5 and TRBJ2-3; D is ambiguous. The CDR3 spans 14 residues. Trimming stripped 3 bases from V and 2 bases from J, with 9 bases between. Germline V lookup: CDR1 MNHEY, CDR2 SVGAGI. CDR3 sequence reads: CASSYRLLTDTQYF. CDR3 coding DNA: TGTGCCAGCAGTTATCGCCTTCTCACAGATACGCAGTATTTT.

The chain is built from TRBV2 and TRBJ2-5; D is ambiguous. Per germline, CDR1 SNHLY and CDR2 FYNNEI. This CDR3 region has 12 residues. Trimming stripped 6 bases from V and 2 bases from J, with 7 bases between. The CDR3 DNA is TGTGCCAGCAGACGGAATCAAGAGACCCAGTACTTC. Residues: CASRRNQETQYF.

CDR3 sequence (DNA): TGTGCCAGCAGCTTCGCCGGAGACACTGAAGCTTTCTTT. Encoded protein: CASSFAGDTEAFF. The chain joins TRBV11-3 to TRBJ1-1; D unclear. This CDR3 region has 13 residues. Trimming removed 3 bases from V and 3 bases from J, with 8 bases in between. Per germline, CDR1 SGHNT and CDR2 YENEEA.

Only a few counts were recorded for this clone. The chain employs TRBV18 and TRBJ1-3, with D unresolved. V dropped 8 bases and J dropped 4 bases, with 9 bases sitting between them. Germline loops: CDR1 KGHSH, CDR2 LQKENI. The length of the CDR3 is 12 residues. CDR3 loop: CASMRSGNTIYF. The CDR3 DNA sequence: TGTGCCAGCATGAGGTCGGGAAACACCATATATTTT.

The V gene is TRBV2, the J gene TRBJ2-3, with D maybe TRBD2 (5 bases). The CDR3 covers 16 residues. CDR1 and CDR2 (germline): SNHLY, FYNNEI. V lost 0 bases to trimming and J lost 0 bases, with 10 bases between them. Here the CDR3 reads CASSEALGGSTDTQYF. The CDR3 coding sequence is TGTGCCAGCAGTGAAGCGCTTGGCGGGAGCACAGATACGCAGTATTTT.

This chain joins TRBV19 and TRBJ2-1, with TRBD1 matching over 9 bases. Germline V gene sequence: CDR1 LNHDA, CDR2 SQIVND (reference sequence). The CDR3 has 12 amino acids. Losses at the gene ends were 1 base for V and 15 bases for J; bases not matched to a gene: 4. The CDR3 loop reads CASSIAGTGWFF. Here the CDR3 DNA reads TGTGCCAGTAGTATAGCAGGGACAGGGTGGTTCTTC.

This clone appeared a single time. The chain recombines TRBV4-3 with TRBJ1-1; D gene ambiguous. V was cut by 3 bases and J by 1 base, with 15 bases left in between. The CDR3 runs 16 residues. From germline, CDR1 is LGHNA and CDR2 YSLEER. CDR3 region: CASSQGLSLGNTEAFF. The CDR3 nucleotides are TGCGCCAGCAGCCAGGGATTATCATTGGGGAACACTGAAGCTTTCTTT.

V is TRBV19 and J is TRBJ2-7, with TRBD2 matching over 8 bases. The CDR3 runs 15 residues. Germline CDR1 and CDR2: LNHDA and SQIVND (reference sequence). Trimming at V came to 1 base and at J to 2 bases, leaving 4 bases not matched to a gene. The CDR3 DNA reads TGTGCCAGTAGTATAGGTACGGGAGGGACCTACGAGCAGTACTTC. Encoded protein: CASSIGTGGTYEQYF. The variable domain in full, with the rest retrieved from reference TRBV19 and TRBJ2-7, is DGGITQSPKYLFRKEGQNVTLSCEQNLNHDAMYWYRQDPGQGLRLIYYSQIVNDFQKGDIAEGYSVSREKKESFPLTVTSAQKNPTAFYLCASSIGTGGTYEQYFGPGTRLTVT.

The chain employs TRBV27 and TRBJ1-4; no reliable D call. In germline, CDR1 is MNHEY, CDR2 SMNVEV (reference sequence). The V end was cut by 3 bases, the J end by 8 bases, with 10 bases between. The CDR3 is 13 amino acids. The CDR3 sequence: CASSLFRGEKLFF. CDR3 coding DNA: TGTGCCAGCAGTTTGTTTCGGGGAGAAAAACTGTTTTTT.

V usage is TRBV30 and J usage is TRBJ2-5; TRBD2 agrees at 9 bases. V shed 1 base and J 4 bases; nucleotides not matched to a gene: 7. The germline CDR1 and CDR2 sequences are GTSNPN and SVGIG (reference sequence). The length of the CDR3 is 15 residues. In DNA, the CDR3 is TGTGCCTGGAGTGGCAGTAGCGGGAGTTCAGAGACCCAGTACTTC. Protein: CAWSGSSGSSETQYF.

This clone was seen only a few times. V and J are TRBV5-1 and TRBJ2-1, with 11 bases matching TRBD2. V trimming: 0 bases; J trimming: 7 bases; junction bases outside the gene matches: 3. The V gene's germline CDR1 is SGHRS and CDR2 YFSETQ. This CDR3 has 15 amino acids. DNA of the CDR3: TGCGCCAGCAGCTTGGGACTAGCGGGGTGGAATGAGCAGTTCTTC. Its translation: CASSLGLAGWNEQFF.

This rearrangement joins TRBV5-1 to TRBJ1-2; 11 bases line up with TRBD1. Germline CDR1 SGHRS, CDR2 YFSETQ. The CDR3 covers 15 residues. V shed 7 bases and J 3 bases; nucleotides not matched to a gene: 8. As DNA, the CDR3 is TGCGCCAGCCAGGACAGGGGGCGAGGGGACTATGGCTACACCTTC. Translated, it gives CASQDRGRGDYGYTF.

The J gene is TRBJ2-3, the V gene TRBV5-1; 11 nucleotides align to TRBD2. CDR1 is SGHRS, CDR2 YFSETQ, per germline. This CDR3 is 17 amino acids long. V was pared by 0 bases and J by 2 bases, with 5 bases of the junction left unmatched. CDR3 sequence (DNA): TGCGCCAGCAGCTTGGGGCTAGCGGGAGGCCCCACAGATACGCAGTATTTT. Residues: CASSLGLAGGPTDTQYF. The variable domain in full, completed from reference TRBV5-1 and TRBJ2-3, reads KAGVTQTPRYLIKTRGQQVTLSCSPISGHRSVSWYQQTPGQGLQFLFEYFSETQRNKGNFPGRFSGRQFSNSRSEMNVSTLELGDSALYLCASSLGLAGGPTDTQYFGPGTRLTVL.

The chain carries TRBV5-3 and TRBJ1-3; D is ambiguous. TRBV5-3 is annotated as an ORF whose role is uncertain. Trimming stripped 0 bases from V and 0 bases from J, with 10 bases between. This CDR3 has 16 residues. Here the CDR3 reads CARSLDIDNSGNTIYF. CDR3 DNA: TGTGCCAGAAGCTTGGACATCGATAACTCTGGAAACACCATATATTTT.

The J gene is TRBJ1-3, the V gene TRBV2; 7 bases are a match to TRBD1. Germline V CDR1 and CDR2: SNHLY, FYNNEI. J lost 1 base, V lost 4 bases, and 7 bases had no gene match. This CDR3 contains 16 residues. CDR3 nucleotide sequence: TGTGCCAGCAGTGGTGACAGGGTTGTATCTGGAAACACCATATATTTT. Translated, it gives CASSGDRVVSGNTIYF.

The V and J genes are TRBV5-6 and TRBJ2-5, with D possibly being TRBD1 (5 bases). Trimming pared 2 bases from V and 5 bases from J, leaving 10 bases between. The CDR3 totals 13 residues. Per the germline V gene, CDR1 is SGHDT and CDR2 is YYEEEE. In nucleotides, the CDR3 is TGTGCCAGCAGCTTAAGCAGGGTTGAGACCCAGTACTTC. It codes for CASSLSRVETQYF.

This chain joins TRBV4-3 and TRBJ1-5, with 7 bases that match TRBD1. CDR3 length: 14 amino acids. V trimming: 4 bases; J trimming: 3 bases; junction bases outside the gene matches: 3. CDR1 and CDR2 (germline): LGHNA, YSLEER. The CDR3 reads CASSPTGFNQPQHF. The CDR3 DNA is TGCGCCAGCAGCCCGACAGGGTTCAATCAGCCCCAGCATTTT.

The chain recombines TRBV6-1 with TRBJ1-2, with 7 bases that match TRBD1. With 2 bases clipped from V and 6 bases from J, the junction kept 12 bases outside the gene matches. The CDR3 contains 16 residues. Per germline, CDR1 MNHNS and CDR2 SASEGT. In DNA form, the CDR3 reads TGTGCCAGCAGTGAATCGACAGGGCCTCATCCACATGGCTACACCTTC. It is translated as CASSESTGPHPHGYTF.

The V gene is TRBV30, the J gene TRBJ2-7, with D hard to call. This CDR3 has 12 residues. V was shortened by 2 bases and J by 0 bases, with 5 bases between the two germline ends. Germline loops: CDR1 GTSNPN, CDR2 SVGIG (reference sequence). CDR3 nucleotide sequence: TGTGCCTGGAGTCCTAGCTCCTACGAGCAGTACTTC. This encodes CAWSPSSYEQYF.

This clone was counted a few times. The chain links TRBV18 to TRBJ2-1; 7 bases are a match to TRBD2. J was trimmed by 13 bases and V by 2 bases; bases with no gene match: 2. The CDR3 runs to 11 residues. Per germline, CDR1 KGHSH and CDR2 LQKENI. The CDR3 is CASSPGTTQFF. The DNA for the CDR3 is TGTGCCAGCTCACCAGGGACTACACAGTTCTTC.

The rearrangement uses TRBV5-4 and TRBJ2-2; the D gene is possibly TRBD2 (6 bases). Germline V CDR1 and CDR2: SGHNT, YYREEE (reference sequence). The CDR3 consists of 16 residues. Trimming removed 1 base from V and 1 base from J, with 11 bases in between. The CDR3 here is CASSLKGRENTGELFF. In nucleotides, the CDR3 is TGTGCCAGCAGCTTGAAGGGGCGGGAGAACACCGGGGAGCTGTTTTTT.

The chain has TRBV6-5 and TRBJ2-2; perhaps TRBD2 as D (6 bases). This CDR3 has 14 residues. Germline CDR1 MNHEY, CDR2 SVGAGI. Trimming took 5 bases from V and 7 from J, leaving 14 bases between them. The CDR3 sequence is CASSLGGEVGELFF. DNA for the CDR3: TGTGCCAGCAGTCTGGGGGGAGAGGTCGGGGAGCTGTTTTTT.